Described below is a single TCR beta chain sequence and its context. The antigen is undetermined. The sample originates from a study of beta chain features in type 1 diabetes. This CDR3 contains 14 residues. From germline, CDR1 is MNHNY and CDR2 SVGAGI (reference sequence). Trimming shortened V by 5 bases and J by 3 bases, and 14 bases separated the two germline ends. Of the isolated RNA, all was reverse transcribed, and so the sequenced material was expressed TCRB transcripts. Samples of naive, central memory and regulatory T cells yielded a mean of about 3.9 million reads. Method: immunoSEQ multiplex PCR; TCRdb's copy keeps in-frame clones and lacks some. The data contain about 650,000 clones, 9.5% to 15% of them singletons. Broader study findings: Although PCR might favor shorter templates, it would do so equally in patients and controls. Junctions at VDJ sites from type 1 diabetes patients had fewer insertions and more deletions. TCRB CDR3s were moderately but significantly shorter in Type 1 diabetes patients in all four CD4+ subsets.

Sequencing used naive CD4+ T cells from blood. The receptor was isolated from a man aged 30-40 years with type 1 diabetes. V and J are TRBV6-6 and TRBJ2-7; D might be TRBD2 (6 bases). CDR3: CASSLATGLYEQYF. The CDR3 DNA sequence: TGTGCCAGCAGTCTCGCTACGGGACTCTACGAGCAGTACTTC.